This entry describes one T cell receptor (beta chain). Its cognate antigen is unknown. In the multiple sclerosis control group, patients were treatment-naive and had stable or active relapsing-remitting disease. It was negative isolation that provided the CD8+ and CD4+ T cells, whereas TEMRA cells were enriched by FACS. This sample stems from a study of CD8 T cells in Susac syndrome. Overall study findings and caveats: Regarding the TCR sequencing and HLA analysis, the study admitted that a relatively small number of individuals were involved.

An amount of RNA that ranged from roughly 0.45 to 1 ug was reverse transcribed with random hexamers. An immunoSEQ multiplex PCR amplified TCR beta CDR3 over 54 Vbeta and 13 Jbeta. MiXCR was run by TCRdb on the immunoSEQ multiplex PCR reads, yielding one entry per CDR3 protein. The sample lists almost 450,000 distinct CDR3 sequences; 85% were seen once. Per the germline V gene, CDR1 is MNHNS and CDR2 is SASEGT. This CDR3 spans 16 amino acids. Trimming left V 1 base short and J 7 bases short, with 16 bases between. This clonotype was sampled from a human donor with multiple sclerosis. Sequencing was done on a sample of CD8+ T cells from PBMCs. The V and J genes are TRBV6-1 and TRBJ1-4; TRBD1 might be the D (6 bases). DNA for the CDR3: TGTGCCAGCAGTGAAGTTATTGGGGGCGCGGGTGAAAAACTGTTTTTT. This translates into CASSEVIGGAGEKLFF.